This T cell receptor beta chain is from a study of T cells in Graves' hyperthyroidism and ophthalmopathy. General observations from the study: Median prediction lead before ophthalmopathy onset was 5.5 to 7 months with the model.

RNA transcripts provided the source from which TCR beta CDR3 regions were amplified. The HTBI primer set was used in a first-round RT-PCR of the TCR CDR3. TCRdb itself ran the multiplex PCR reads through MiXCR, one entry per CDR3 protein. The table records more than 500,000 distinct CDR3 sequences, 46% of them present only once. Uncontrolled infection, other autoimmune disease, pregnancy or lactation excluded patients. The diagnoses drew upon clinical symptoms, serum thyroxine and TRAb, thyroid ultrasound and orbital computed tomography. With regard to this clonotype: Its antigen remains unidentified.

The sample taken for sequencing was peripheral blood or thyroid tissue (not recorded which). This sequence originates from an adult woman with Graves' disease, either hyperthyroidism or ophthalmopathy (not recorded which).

CDR3 residues: CATRTGSNYEQYF. CDR3 bases: TGTGCCACTCGCACAGGGTCAAACTACGAGCAGTACTTC. V and J are TRBV7-2 and TRBJ2-7, with D perhaps matching TRBD1 (6 bases). The CDR3 extends over 13 amino acids. The germline CDR1 and CDR2 sequences are SGHTA and FQGNSA. With 10 bases removed from V and 3 bases from J, the gap between germline ends came to 16 bases.